Below, 24 T cell receptor beta chains from the same sample are listed, as sequenced in a study of massively parallel sequencing of T cell beta chains. Each CDR3 protein gets one entry after TCRdb re-called the 5' RACE reads with MiXCR. The repertoire holds roughly 4,500 distinct CDR3 sequences, with around 41% as singletons. Sequences were obtained from commercial RNA from peripheral blood pooled from many donors. The receptors were sampled from a pool of human donors in good health; the sample was commercial RNA pooled from many donors.

The CDR3 loop reads CASSPFRDPYEQYF. The DNA of the CDR3 is TGTGCCAGCAGCCCCTTCCGGGATCCCTACGAGCAGTACTTC. This chain uses TRBV13 with TRBJ2-7, with D maybe TRBD2 (5 bases). Germline CDR1 is PRHDT and CDR2 is FYEKMQ (reference sequence). The CDR3 length is 14 residues. Trimming removed 5 bases from V and 2 bases from J, with 13 bases in between.

By its share, this clonotype is medium-sized (0.01 to 0.1%). The chain joins TRBV20-1 to TRBJ1-5; D might be TRBD1 (6 bases). The CDR3 has 12 amino acids. Germline V gives CDR1 DFQATT, CDR2 SNEGSKA (reference sequence). Trimming shortened V by 8 bases and J by 4 bases, and 12 bases separated the two germline ends. The CDR3 is CSTGRANQPQHF. The CDR3 nucleotides are TGCAGTACAGGGAGGGCTAATCAGCCCCAGCATTTT.

This clonotype was seen only a few times. The chain employs TRBV20-1 and TRBJ1-4, with 7 bases lining up with TRBD1. The CDR3 is made up of 13 amino acids. Losses at the gene ends were 5 bases for V and 6 bases for J; bases not matched to a gene: 6. The V gene's germline CDR1 is DFQATT and CDR2 SNEGSKA (reference sequence). The CDR3: CSAPDREDEKLFF. Written as DNA, the CDR3 is TGCAGTGCTCCAGACAGGGAGGATGAAAAACTGTTTTTT.

The chain is built from TRBV14 and TRBJ2-7; D may correspond to TRBD1 or TRBD2 (5 bases each). The germline V and J ends were trimmed by 0 bases and 6 bases, with 12 bases remaining between them. The CDR3 is made up of 14 amino acids. Germline loops: CDR1 SGHDN, CDR2 FVKESK. CDR3 region: CASSQDGKRGEQYF. CDR3 coding DNA: TGTGCCAGCAGCCAAGACGGGAAGAGGGGCGAGCAGTACTTC.

The chain is built from TRBV20-1 and TRBJ2-1; TRBD2 matches at 8 bases. The germline V gene encodes CDR1 DFQATT and CDR2 SNEGSKA (reference sequence). The CDR3 loop spans 13 amino acids. Trimming at V came to 8 bases and at J to 3 bases, leaving 6 bases not matched to a gene. The CDR3 DNA follows: TGCAGTCCTGTAGCGGGGAGCTACAATGAGCAGTTCTTC. Encoded protein: CSPVAGSYNEQFF.

This clonotype came up a few times. The V and J genes are TRBV20-1 and TRBJ2-1, with TRBD1 matching over 7 bases. CDR1 DFQATT and CDR2 SNEGSKA come from the germline V gene (reference sequence). This CDR3 has 14 amino acids. The V and J ends lost 0 bases and 9 bases, in that order; junction bases with no gene match: 8. The CDR3 region is CSARDYRQGGEQFF. The CDR3 DNA sequence: TGCAGTGCTAGAGATTACCGACAGGGTGGTGAGCAGTTCTTC.

The chain is built from TRBV12-3 or TRBV12-4 and TRBJ2-3, with D uncertain. The CDR3 length is 11 residues. V gave up 6 bases and J gave up 6 bases, with 7 bases separating them. Here the CDR3 reads CASRRTDTQYF. The CDR3 nucleotides read TGTGCCAGCAGGCGTACGGATACGCAGTATTTT.

This clonotype occurred a few times. The chain joins TRBV11-2 to TRBJ1-6; D gene ambiguous. The CDR3 runs to 13 residues. From germline, CDR1 is SGHAT and CDR2 FQNNGV. The V gene lost 9 bases and the J gene lost 7 bases, with 13 bases spanning the gap. The CDR3 region is CARIAAPNSPLHF. CDR3 DNA sequence: TGTGCCAGAATTGCCGCCCCGAATTCACCCCTCCACTTT.

Remarks on this clonotype: Germline and junction disagree at one end, which may indicate a read error. The chain employs TRBV5-4 and TRBJ2-5; D perhaps matches TRBD2 (6 bases). This CDR3 region has 14 residues. Germline CDR1 is SGHNT and CDR2 is YYREEE (reference sequence). The CDR3 DNA sequence: TGTGCCAGCGGCTTGGCTAGCGCCCAAGAGACCCAGTACTTC. Residues: CASGLASAQETQYF.

The rearrangement uses TRBV27 and TRBJ1-5; D call uncertain. Germline V gene sequence: CDR1 MNHEY, CDR2 SMNVEV (reference sequence). This CDR3 region has 12 residues. V was cut by 3 bases and J by 3 bases, with 3 bases left in between. CDR3 nucleotide sequence: TGTGCCAGCAGTTTTACCAATCAGCCCCAGCATTTT. Residues: CASSFTNQPQHF.

This chain links TRBV29-1 with TRBJ2-7; maybe TRBD1 (7 bases). The V end was cut by 4 bases, the J end by 4 bases, with 14 bases between. The V gene's germline CDR1 is SQVTM and CDR2 ANQGSEA. The length of the CDR3 is 13 residues. CDR3 DNA sequence: TGCAGCGTTGGCGACAGGGAGGCTTACGAGCAGTACTTC. Translating it yields CSVGDREAYEQYF.

This clonotype was found once. The chain couples TRBV7-6 to TRBJ1-4; maybe TRBD1 (5 bases). Between the trimmed V and J ends, which lost 0 bases and 13 bases, there was a span of 6 bases. In germline, CDR1 is SGHVS, CDR2 FNYEAQ. The CDR3 has 11 residues. CDR3 DNA sequence: TGTGCCAGCAGCTTAGCTGGGGCACTGTTTTTT. The encoded protein is CASSLAGALFF.

This chain links TRBV2 with TRBJ1-5, with D possibly matching TRBD1 (5 bases). The CDR3 consists of 13 residues. Deletions cut 4 bases from V and 7 bases from J, with 11 bases between. CDR1 SNHLY and CDR2 FYNNEI come from the germline V gene. CDR3 nucleotides: TGTGCCAGCAGTGCTGCGGGACGCCAGCCCCAGCATTTT. Translated, it gives CASSAAGRQPQHF.

This sequence joins TRBV6-2 or TRBV6-3 and TRBJ1-6, with D uncertain. The CDR3 consists of 14 residues. From germline, CDR1 is MNHEY and CDR2 SVGEGT. Trimming took 7 bases from V and 0 from J, leaving 7 bases between them. The CDR3 reads CASIKGSYNSPLHF. In nucleotides, the CDR3 is TGTGCCAGCATCAAGGGCTCCTATAATTCACCCCTCCACTTT.

The rearrangement joins TRBV4-2 to TRBJ1-5, with 7 nucleotides matching TRBD1. Germline V gene sequence: CDR1 LGHNA, CDR2 YNFKEQ. The CDR3 is 14 residues long. After removal of 4 bases from V and 3 bases from J, the junction contained 3 bases not matched to a gene. In DNA form, the CDR3 reads TGTGCCAGCAGCCTCACAGGGGACAATCAGCCCCAGCATTTT. Protein sequence: CASSLTGDNQPQHF.

The chain employs TRBV5-1 and TRBJ1-1; possibly TRBD1 for D (5 bases). Trimming pared 1 base from V and 4 bases from J, leaving 11 bases between. Germline V gene sequence: CDR1 SGHRS, CDR2 YFSETQ. CDR3 length: 14 residues. The CDR3: CASSLTGTGTEAFF. The CDR3 bases are TGCGCCAGCAGCTTGACAGGTACGGGCACTGAAGCTTTCTTT.

This chain connects TRBV10-3 to TRBJ1-1, with 8 bases lining up with TRBD1. The CDR3 loop spans 15 amino acids. CDR1 and CDR2 from the germline V gene are ENHRY and SYGVKD. V was clipped by 3 bases and J by 6 bases; unmatched bases: 9. The CDR3 protein is CAISDGQGGIPEAFF. DNA for the CDR3: TGTGCCATCAGTGATGGACAGGGAGGTATCCCTGAAGCTTTCTTT.

This chain connects TRBV10-3 to TRBJ2-5; D is possibly TRBD2 (6 bases). The V gene's germline CDR1 is ENHRY and CDR2 SYGVKD. The CDR3 is 14 amino acids. V dropped 6 bases and J dropped 5 bases, with 16 bases sitting between them. This chain's CDR3 is CAIRGTGGRETQYF. The CDR3 nucleotides are TGTGCCATCAGAGGGACTGGGGGGAGGGAGACCCAGTACTTC.

The chain couples TRBV20-1 to TRBJ1-2, with D perhaps TRBD1 (5 bases). Deletions cut 1 base from V and 4 bases from J, with 7 bases between. CDR3 length: 12 residues. Germline lookup yields CDR1 DFQATT and CDR2 SNEGSKA (reference sequence). As DNA, the CDR3 is TGCAGTGCTAGAGGGGACGCCTATGGCTACACCTTC. Translating gives CSARGDAYGYTF.

This clonotype was picked up a small number of times. V and J are TRBV6-2 or TRBV6-3 and TRBJ1-2; D unresolved. The CDR3 totals 11 residues. The germline V and J ends were trimmed by 7 bases and 2 bases, with 5 bases remaining between them. Germline values: CDR1 MNHEY, CDR2 SVGEGT. CDR3 DNA: TGTGCCAGCAACTCCAACTATGGCTACACCTTC. Protein product: CASNSNYGYTF.

This clonotype was seen a handful of times. The rearrangement uses TRBV19 and TRBJ1-6; 8 nucleotides align to TRBD1. V trimming: 6 bases; J trimming: 6 bases; junction bases outside the gene matches: 4. The CDR3 is 14 residues long. Germline CDR1 LNHDA, CDR2 SQIVND (reference sequence). DNA of the CDR3: TGTGCCAGTAGCCCAGGGGGCAGTAATTCACCCCTCCACTTT. As protein: CASSPGGSNSPLHF.

The chain employs TRBV18 and TRBJ2-7; D possibly corresponds to TRBD2 (6 bases). There are 14 residues in the CDR3. V lost 1 base and J 3 bases, leaving 10 bases between the germline ends. Germline loops: CDR1 KGHSH, CDR2 LQKENI. The CDR3 is CASSPLRGNYEQYF. The CDR3 DNA reads as TGTGCCAGCTCACCACTGCGGGGTAACTACGAGCAGTACTTC.

The J gene is TRBJ2-3, the V gene TRBV29-1; D is unresolved. Germline CDR1 and CDR2: SQVTM and ANQGSEA. V dropped 4 bases and J dropped 3 bases, with 11 bases sitting between them. The CDR3 contains 13 residues. The CDR3 nucleotides are TGCAGCGTTGGTGAAGGGTTAACAGATACGCAGTATTTT. As protein: CSVGEGLTDTQYF.

This sequence joins TRBV28 and TRBJ2-4; the D call may be TRBD1 or TRBD2 (5 bases each). V lost 1 base and J 8 bases, leaving 9 bases between the germline ends. Per germline, CDR1 MDHEN and CDR2 SYDVKM. The CDR3 covers 13 residues. The CDR3 sequence: CASSLSGTDIQYF. CDR3 DNA sequence: TGTGCCAGCAGTTTATCCGGGACCGACATTCAGTACTTC. Filled out from reference TRBV28 and TRBJ2-4, the complete variable domain reads DVKVTQSSRYLVKRTGEKVFLECVQDMDHENMFWYRQDPGLGLRLIYFSYDVKMKEKGDIPEGYSVSREKKERFSLILESASTNQTSMYLCASSLSGTDIQYFGAGTRLSVL.